Below are 10 T cell receptor beta chains sequenced from a single sample in a study of blood T cell repertoires in COVID-19. Repertoires were generated with immunoSEQ multiplex PCR, while TCRdb's copy carries only in-frame clones and drops some. Of 250,000 or so clones listed, roughly 83% are singletons. The sequencing input was peripheral blood. The receptors come from a man older than 75 with acute or convalescent COVID-19.

This chain joins TRBV19 and TRBJ2-3, with 7 bases identical to TRBD1. The CDR3 has 15 residues. V lost 1 base to trimming and J lost 1 base; unmatched junction nucleotides: 2. Germline CDR1 reads LNHDA; CDR2 reads SQIVND (reference sequence). The CDR3 sequence: CASSIGQGRTDTQYF. The CDR3 DNA follows: TGTGCCAGTAGTATAGGACAGGGCCGCACAGATACGCAGTATTTT.

The chain links TRBV7-6 to TRBJ1-3; 10 positions agree with TRBD1. Looked up from germline, CDR1 is SGHVS and CDR2 is FNYEAQ. The V segment lost 4 bases and the J segment 8 bases; nucleotides outside the gene matches: 2. The CDR3 runs to 13 residues. The CDR3, as DNA: TGTGCCAGCAGCTCAGACAGGGGGCACACCATATATTTT. As protein: CASSSDRGHTIYF.

The CDR3 sequence: CASTQGAWDYGYTF. CDR3 bases: TGTGCCAGCACTCAGGGGGCCTGGGACTATGGCTACACCTTC. The chain carries TRBV6-5 and TRBJ1-2, with 8 bases that match TRBD1. Looked up from germline, CDR1 is MNHEY and CDR2 is SVGAGI. Unmatched junction bases numbered 7, after V lost 7 bases and J lost 3 bases. The CDR3 runs to 14 residues.

This clone was picked up one time. CDR3 nucleotide sequence: TGTGCCACCCGGGACAGTTTCTATGGCTACACCTTC. Translation: CATRDSFYGYTF. This rearrangement joins TRBV28 to TRBJ1-2, with 7 bases matching TRBD1. V was pared by 10 bases and J by 4 bases, with 6 bases of the junction left unmatched. Germline CDR1 MDHEN, CDR2 SYDVKM. The CDR3 totals 12 residues.

This rearrangement joins TRBV19 to TRBJ1-1; D unresolved. V lost 6 bases and J lost 0, with 14 bases in between. Germline V gene lookup returns CDR1 LNHDA and CDR2 SQIVND (reference sequence). The CDR3 covers 15 residues. CDR3: CASRGPDAMNTEAFF. In DNA form, the CDR3 reads TGTGCCAGTAGGGGCCCGGATGCGATGAACACTGAAGCTTTCTTT.

This sequence joins TRBV11-2 and TRBJ1-1, with 7 bases identical to TRBD1. Germline CDR1 reads SGHAT; CDR2 reads FQNNGV. CDR3 length: 14 amino acids. J was trimmed by 5 bases and V by 5 bases; bases with no gene match: 8. As DNA, the CDR3 is TGTGCCAGCAGCCCTACAGGGGCGTATACTGAAGCTTTCTTT. As protein: CASSPTGAYTEAFF.

The rearrangement links TRBV29-1 to TRBJ1-1; 7 bases map to TRBD1. The CDR3 has 13 residues. V lost 6 bases and J lost 2; bases outside the gene matches: 6. The germline gives CDR1 SQVTM, CDR2 ANQGSEA. The CDR3 spells CSVRTGANTEAFF. The CDR3 bases are TGCAGCGTCCGGACAGGCGCTAACACTGAAGCTTTCTTT.

This clone was seen once. The chain is built from TRBV13 and TRBJ1-3; no definite D call. Trimming shortened V by 5 bases and J by 0 bases, and 11 bases separated the two germline ends. This CDR3 is 15 amino acids long. Germline V gene data show CDR1 as PRHDT and CDR2 as FYEKMQ (reference sequence). The CDR3 region has the DNA TGTGCCAGCAGCATATACCGGGACTCTGGAAACACCATATATTTT. Its protein product is CASSIYRDSGNTIYF.

V gene TRBV3-1 (or the pseudogene TRBV3-2) combines with J gene TRBJ1-4; D remains unclear. Trimming removed 1 base at V and 8 bases at J, with 11 bases between. Germline V lookup: CDR1 LGHDT, CDR2 YNNKEL (reference sequence). The CDR3 is 14 amino acids. In DNA, the CDR3 is TGTGCCAGCAGCCAAGGGAGGAGGCGGGAAAAACTGTTTTTT. As protein: CASSQGRRREKLFF.

V and J are TRBV29-1 and TRBJ1-1, with D uncertain. CDR1 is SQVTM, CDR2 ANQGSEA, per germline. This CDR3 comprises 14 residues. Trimming took off 2 bases at V and 2 bases at J, with 12 bases between the two ends. CDR3 residues: CSVELGSKNTEAFF. The CDR3 DNA follows: TGCAGCGTTGAACTGGGCAGTAAAAACACTGAAGCTTTCTTT.